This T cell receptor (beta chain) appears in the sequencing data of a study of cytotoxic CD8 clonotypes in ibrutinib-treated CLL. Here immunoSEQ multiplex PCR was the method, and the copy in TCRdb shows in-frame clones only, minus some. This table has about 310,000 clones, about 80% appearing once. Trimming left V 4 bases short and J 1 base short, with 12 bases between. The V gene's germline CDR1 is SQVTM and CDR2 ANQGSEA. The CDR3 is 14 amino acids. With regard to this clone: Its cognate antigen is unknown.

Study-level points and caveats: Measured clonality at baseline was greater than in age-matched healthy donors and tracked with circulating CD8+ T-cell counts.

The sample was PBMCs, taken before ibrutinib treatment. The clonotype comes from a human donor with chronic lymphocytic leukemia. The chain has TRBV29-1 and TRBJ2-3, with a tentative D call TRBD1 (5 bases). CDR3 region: CSVGSRVGTDTQYF. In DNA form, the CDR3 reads TGCAGCGTTGGGTCCAGGGTAGGCACAGATACGCAGTATTTT.